Listed below are T cell receptor beta chains from one sample, sequenced in a study of T cell repertoires in cytomegalovirus infection. Their target antigens are unknown. One entry per CDR3 protein, called by TCRdb with MiXCR from the reads. The sample includes fewer than 850,000 distinct CDR3 sequences, roughly 29% of them seen just once. Sequenced material: cultured CD8+ T cells from PBMCs, taken from culture after CMV antigen stimulation. All receptors derive from a human donor in good health (CMV status not recorded). Some clones in this sample may be carry-over from other donors' samples. Both conserved end residues are part of each CDR3. A D gene is named only where the DNA matches it firmly. Clone size appears in some rows only: once, few, many, or a class for an expanded clone.

>-|TRBV11-3|few|TRBJ1-2
TGTGCCAGCAGCTTAAGTGAGGCCCTAGAGCGCTATGGCTACACCTTC
CASSLSEALERYGYTF
>TRBD1|TRBV7-6|many|TRBJ2-5
TGTGCCAGCAGATCGACAGGGGGACTGGAGACCCAGTACTTC
CASRSTGGLETQYF
>TRBD2|TRBV6-5|-|TRBJ2-5
TGTGCCAGCAGTATTAGCGGGGGGTTTGAAGAGACCCAGTACTTC
CASSISGGFEETQYF
>-|TRBV9|few|TRBJ1-5
TGTGCCAGCAGCGTAGCTAGCGGGGCGCCCCAGCATTTT
CASSVASGAPQHF
>-|TRBV27|-|TRBJ2-7
TGTGCCAGCAGTTTATCGATTACATTGGGCTACGAGCAGTACTTC
CASSLSITLGYEQYF
>TRBD1|TRBV7-4|-|TRBJ1-6
TGTGTCAGCAGCTTATGGGACAGTAATTCACCCCTCCACTTT
CVSSLWDSNSPLHF
>-|TRBV10-2|few|TRBJ1-1
TGCGCCAGCAGTCCTACTTATTTTAACAGGGCGAACACTGAAGCTTTCTTT
CASSPTYFNRANTEAFF
>-|TRBV12-3/TRBV12-4|-|TRBJ1-6
TGTGCCAGCAGTTCTACCCTAGATTCACCCCTCCACTTT
CASSSTLDSPLHF
>-|TRBV12-5|once|TRBJ2-7
TGTGCTAGTGGTTTGGTGGCTGGGATCGAGCAGTACTTC
CASGLVAGIEQYF
>-|TRBV12-3/TRBV12-4|-|TRBJ1-6
TGTGCCAGCAGTTTCGCCCAGGACGGACCCCTCCACTTT
CASSFAQDGPLHF
>TRBD1|TRBV6-1|few|TRBJ2-2
TGTGCCAGCAGTGATCCAGGGGACAGGGCGAACACCGGGGAGCTGTTTTTT
CASSDPGDRANTGELFF
>-|TRBV6-5|-|TRBJ1-2
TGTGCCAGCAGTTACGTATCCCCGTCGGGCTATGGCTACACCTTC
CASSYVSPSGYGYTF
>-|TRBV6-6|-|TRBJ2-3
TGTGCCAGCAGTCCAAAGGCGGGGCTCACAGATACGCAGTATTTT
CASSPKAGLTDTQYF
>-|TRBV28|-|TRBJ2-3
TGTGCCAGCAGGAGGGTTTTTAGCACAGATACGCAGTATTTT
CASRRVFSTDTQYF
>-|TRBV6-5|-|TRBJ2-3
TGTGCCAGCAGTTACAGCGTCGGACGGAGAAACACAGATACGCAGTATTTT
CASSYSVGRRNTDTQYF
>-|TRBV7-8|-|TRBJ1-5
TGTGCCAGCAGCAGTGGGACAACCCGGGACCCCCAGCATTTT
CASSSGTTRDPQHF
>-|TRBV23-1|-|TRBJ2-3
TGCGCCAGCAGTCAACCACGGACGTCCAATACGCAGTATTTT
CASSQPRTSNTQYF
>TRBD2|TRBV27|-|TRBJ2-3
TGTGCCAGCAGTCCACGACTAGCGGGGGGTACGAGCACAGATACGCAGTATTTT
CASSPRLAGGTSTDTQYF
>-|TRBV12-3/TRBV12-4|many|TRBJ1-6
TGTGCCAGCAGTTTAGCGCGACTGGAGAGATCCGGTAATTCACCCCTCCACTTT
CASSLARLERSGNSPLHF
>TRBD2|TRBV19|few|TRBJ2-2
TGTGCCAGTAGTATCCCAGCGGGGGGGCCAAGGACCGGGGAGCTGTTTTTT
CASSIPAGGPRTGELFF
>-|TRBV4-1|many|TRBJ1-5
TGCGCCAGCAGCCAAGGGGTAGACTATCAGCCCCAGCATTTT
CASSQGVDYQPQHF
>-|TRBV19|few|TRBJ2-2
TGTGCCAGTAGTATGGTGAACACCGGGGAGCTGTTTTTT
CASSMVNTGELFF
>TRBD1|TRBV29-1|-|TRBJ1-1
TGCAGCGTTGAGGGACAGGGGGCAAGGACTGAAGCTTTCTTT
CSVEGQGARTEAFF
>TRBD1|TRBV7-3|-|TRBJ2-5
TGTGCCACCAGCTTGAGGGGGCGGTACCAAGAGACCCAGTACTTC
CATSLRGRYQETQYF
>-|TRBV27|few|TRBJ2-5
TGTGCCAGCAGTCCCCTCGTAGGGGCTCCCCAAGAGACCCAGTACTTC
CASSPLVGAPQETQYF
>TRBD2|TRBV7-6|few|TRBJ2-1
TGTGCCAGTACTAGCGGGGGGGCAAATGAGCAGTTCTTC
CASTSGGANEQFF
>-|TRBV10-3|few|TRBJ1-1
TGTGCCGCAAGAGAAGACGGCCTGAGGCGGGCTTTCTTT
CAAREDGLRRAFF
>TRBD2|TRBV7-8|many|TRBJ2-3
TGTGCCAGCAGCGCCCCGGGGGGTTACACAGATACGCAGTATTTT
CASSAPGGYTDTQYF
>-|TRBV6-2/TRBV6-3|-|TRBJ1-5
TGTGCCAGCAGGGGAGGATTTAATCAGCCCCAGCATTTT
CASRGGFNQPQHF
>-|TRBV19|few|TRBJ2-7
TGTGCCAGTAGGAACCGACAGAGTTACGAGCAGTACTTC
CASRNRQSYEQYF
>-|TRBV6-6|few|TRBJ2-4
TGTGCCAGCAGTGAGTACAGGGATGGGGCCAAGAACATTCAGTACTTC
CASSEYRDGAKNIQYF
>-|TRBV20-1|-|TRBJ1-3
TGCAGTGCTAGAGGGACAGATAACGGAAACACCATATATTTT
CSARGTDNGNTIYF
>TRBD2|TRBV7-6|-|TRBJ2-3
TGTGCCAGCAGCTTCCCTCCGACTAGCGGGGACACAGATACGCAGTATTTT
CASSFPPTSGDTDTQYF
>TRBD1|TRBV6-1|-|TRBJ1-1
TGTGCCAGCAGCACAGGGGTTTCCACTGAAGCTTTCTTT
CASSTGVSTEAFF
>-|TRBV7-9|-|TRBJ2-5
TGTGCCAGCAACGGACGGGGGGAGACCCAGTACTTC
CASNGRGETQYF
>-|TRBV6-5|-|TRBJ1-2
TGTGCCAGCAGTTCTACGCCGACAGCTAACTATGGCTACACCTTC
CASSSTPTANYGYTF
>-|TRBV20-1|once|TRBJ2-7
TGCAGTGCCCCCCTCTCGGGGGACAGCTTTTCCTACGAGCAGTACTTC
CSAPLSGDSFSYEQYF
>TRBD1|TRBV27|-|TRBJ2-1
TGTGCCAGCAGTTTATCGGTCACAGGGGGGATGAATGAGCAGTTCTTC
CASSLSVTGGMNEQFF
>-|TRBV4-1|few|TRBJ2-3
TGCGCCAGCAGCCCCTCCAACCCGGATACGCAGTATTTT
CASSPSNPDTQYF
>-|TRBV7-9|few|TRBJ1-6
TGTGCCAGCAGCTTGAGAGGGATGAATTCACCCCTCCACTTT
CASSLRGMNSPLHF
>TRBD2|TRBV2|-|TRBJ2-5
TGTGCCAGCAGTGAAGGGTCGGCTAGCGGGGAGACCCAGTACTTC
CASSEGSASGETQYF
>-|TRBV12-3/TRBV12-4|few|TRBJ2-1
TGTGCCAGCAGTTTAGTTGGGACTTCCATCTACAATGAGCAGTTCTTC
CASSLVGTSIYNEQFF
>-|TRBV10-2|few|TRBJ1-2
TGCGCCAGCAGGACTTTTGGGGTTGGTGATGGCTACACCTTC
CASRTFGVGDGYTF
>TRBD2|TRBV5-3|-|TRBJ2-3
TGTGCCAGCAGCTTCCTGACTAGCGGGGGGGGGGATACGCAGTATTTT
CASSFLTSGGGDTQYF
>-|TRBV5-4|-|TRBJ1-2
TGTGCCAGCAGCCAGGACAGCAATAACTATGGCTACACCTTC
CASSQDSNNYGYTF
>TRBD1|TRBV27|few|TRBJ2-1
TGTGCCAGCACCCCCCTGGGACAGAGCTCCTACAATGAGCAGTTCTTC
CASTPLGQSSYNEQFF
>TRBD1|TRBV5-5|few|TRBJ2-7
TGTGCCAGCAGCTCTACAGGGGGTGAGCAGTACTTC
CASSSTGGEQYF
>-|TRBV7-2|-|TRBJ1-1
TGTGCCAGCAGCTTAGCGTGGGGGCGGGGCACTGAAGCTTTCTTT
CASSLAWGRGTEAFF
>-|TRBV6-1|-|TRBJ2-1
TGTGCCAGCAGTGAATGGGACACCTCCTACAATGAGCAGTTCTTC
CASSEWDTSYNEQFF
>TRBD2|TRBV6-5|-|TRBJ2-1
TGTGCCAGCAGTTACCAATATAGCGGGCGGAGCTCCTACAATGAGCAGTTCTTC
CASSYQYSGRSSYNEQFF
>TRBD1|TRBV13|few|TRBJ1-2
TGTGCCAGCAGCTCCAGACAGGGAGAGTATGGCTACACCTTC
CASSSRQGEYGYTF
>-|TRBV27|-|TRBJ2-1
TGTGCCAGCAGCAAATTGGAATCCTACAATGAGCAGTTCTTC
CASSKLESYNEQFF
>TRBD1|TRBV7-8|-|TRBJ1-5
TGTGCCAGCAGCTCGCTACAGGGGGCAGGTCAGCCCCAGCATTTT
CASSSLQGAGQPQHF
>-|TRBV6-8|-|TRBJ2-7
TGTGCCAGCAGTGACCATTTCTCTTTCGAGCAGTACTTC
CASSDHFSFEQYF
>-|TRBV28|few|TRBJ2-5
TGTGCCAGCAGTTTAGTTCCCAATTGGGAGCGAGAGACCCAGTACTTC
CASSLVPNWERETQYF